The following is a T cell receptor (beta chain) sequence with its context. Its antigen remains unidentified. CDR1 SGHTA and CDR2 FQGNSA come from the germline V gene. This CDR3 comprises 14 residues. The ends were cut back, 5 bases at V and 0 bases at J, with 11 bases in the middle. The sample is drawn from a study of Ad26.COV2.S vaccination and SARS-CoV-2 variants. Study-wide findings and caveats: Similar non-spike TCR breadth was seen in vaccine and placebo recipients. Recipients given vaccine exceeded placebo recipients in spike-specific TCR breadth. CD8+ and CD4+ T cells specific for spike reportedly responded with substantial breadth after vaccination.

TCRdb's copy holds only in-frame clones and misses some; the assay was immunoSEQ multiplex PCR. The repertoire holds fewer than 100,000 clones, roughly 85% seen once, with roughly 15% in the top ten. The rearrangement uses TRBV7-2 and TRBJ2-7; possibly TRBD2 for D (6 bases). The TCR originated in a human donor who had recovered from COVID-19. Sequenced material: peripheral blood, taken after recovery from COVID-19. The CDR3 region is CASSLRTTSYEQYF. The CDR3 nucleotides are TGTGCCAGCAGCCTCCGGACTACCTCCTACGAGCAGTACTTC.